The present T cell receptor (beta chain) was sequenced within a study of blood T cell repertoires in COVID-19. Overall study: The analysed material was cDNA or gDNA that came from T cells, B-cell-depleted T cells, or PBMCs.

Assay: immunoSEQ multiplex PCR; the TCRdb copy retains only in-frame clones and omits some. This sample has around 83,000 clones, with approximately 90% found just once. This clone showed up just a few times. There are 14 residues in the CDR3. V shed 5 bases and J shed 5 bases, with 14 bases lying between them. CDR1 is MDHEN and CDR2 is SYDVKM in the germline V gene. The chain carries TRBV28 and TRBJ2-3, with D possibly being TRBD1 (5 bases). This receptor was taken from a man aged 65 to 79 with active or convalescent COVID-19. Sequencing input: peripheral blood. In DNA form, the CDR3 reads TGTGCCAGCAGTCCAAGTATAGGGGAAGATACGCAGTATTTT. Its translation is CASSPSIGEDTQYF.